A single sample is the source of the 27 T cell receptor beta chains below, sequenced in a study of blood T cell repertoires in COVID-19. Using immunoSEQ multiplex PCR, the repertoire was profiled, and TCRdb retains in-frame clones only, with some absent. The repertoire holds about 260,000 clones, with 75% to 90% as singletons. Sequencing input: peripheral blood. Every receptor here comes from a woman in her 70s with COVID-19, enrolled during active disease.

V and J are TRBV5-1 and TRBJ2-7; D perhaps matches TRBD1 (6 bases). The CDR3 is made up of 15 amino acids. Trimming shortened V by 4 bases and J by 3 bases, and 17 bases separated the two germline ends. From germline, CDR1 is SGHRS and CDR2 YFSETQ. CDR3: CASSPRQDLYYEQYF. DNA for the CDR3: TGCGCCAGCAGCCCCAGACAGGACCTCTACTACGAGCAGTACTTC.

The rearrangement uses TRBV6-2 or TRBV6-3 and TRBJ2-1, with TRBD1 matching over 7 bases. The V and J ends lost 2 bases and 7 bases, in that order; junction bases with no gene match: 14. CDR1 and CDR2 (germline): MNHEY, SVGEGT. CDR3 length: 17 residues. The CDR3 is CASSYLLERGRRNEQFF. The CDR3 nucleotides read TGTGCCAGCAGTTACCTTCTTGAGAGGGGGCGTAGGAATGAGCAGTTCTTC.

The genes are TRBV5-1 and TRBJ2-5; D gene ambiguous. Germline CDR1 SGHRS, CDR2 YFSETQ. This CDR3 has 13 amino acids. V lost 0 bases and J 4 bases, leaving 7 bases between the germline ends. CDR3 in amino acids: CASSLDFLETQYF. The CDR3 coding sequence is TGCGCCAGCAGCTTGGACTTTTTAGAGACCCAGTACTTC.

This clone was observed once. The chain recombines TRBV19 with TRBJ2-2, with 8 bases matching TRBD2. Unmatched junction bases numbered 6, after V lost 3 bases and J lost 6 bases. CDR1 is LNHDA and CDR2 is SQIVND in the germline V gene (reference sequence). The CDR3 is 15 residues long. CDR3 coding DNA: TGTGCCAGTAGTATCCCCCCGGGAGGGGCCGGGGAGCTGTTTTTT. Translating it yields CASSIPPGGAGELFF.

V and J are TRBV28 and TRBJ2-5, with unresolved D. Germline loops: CDR1 MDHEN, CDR2 SYDVKM. V was shortened by 6 bases and J by 5 bases, with 13 bases between the two germline ends. The CDR3 is made up of 13 amino acids. CDR3 sequence (DNA): TGTGCCAGCAGCCCACCGTACGGGGAGACCCAGTACTTC. Amino acids: CASSPPYGETQYF.

This chain uses TRBV18 with TRBJ2-1, with unresolved D. The CDR3 covers 13 residues. V lost 6 bases, J lost 7 bases, and 13 bases lay in between. CDR1 and CDR2 (germline): KGHSH, LQKENI. The CDR3 DNA reads TGTGCCAGCTCTCGTCGGAGAGAGAATGAGCAGTTCTTC. The encoded protein is CASSRRRENEQFF.

The rearrangement uses TRBV19 and TRBJ2-7; 10 nucleotides align to TRBD2. Germline-derived CDR1 and CDR2 are LNHDA and SQIVND (reference sequence). J gave up 10 bases and V 3 bases, and 6 bases lay outside the gene matches. This CDR3 has 13 amino acids. CDR3 protein: CASSILAGEDQYF. The DNA of the CDR3 is TGTGCCAGTAGTATCCTAGCGGGAGAAGACCAGTACTTC.

CDR3 residues: CASSERRGLYEQYF. The CDR3 nucleotides read TGCGCCAGCAGTGAGCGCAGGGGGCTGTACGAGCAGTACTTC. The chain uses TRBV10-2 and TRBJ2-7; 8 nucleotides match TRBD1. This CDR3 is 14 amino acids long. Germline V lookup: CDR1 WSHSY, CDR2 SAAADI. The J segment lost 4 bases and the V segment lost 2 bases, leaving 4 bases of the junction unmatched.

The chain uses TRBV19 and TRBJ2-1; D may be TRBD2 (6 bases). The germline gives CDR1 LNHDA, CDR2 SQIVND (reference sequence). V dropped 3 bases and J dropped 4 bases, with 7 bases sitting between them. The CDR3 is 13 amino acids. The CDR3 nucleotides are TGTGCCAGTAGTATGGAGGGTTACAATGAGCAGTTCTTC. Amino acid sequence: CASSMEGYNEQFF. The entire variable domain, with the rest obtained from reference TRBV19 and TRBJ2-1, is as follows: DGGITQSPKYLFRKEGQNVTLSCEQNLNHDAMYWYRQDPGQGLRLIYYSQIVNDFQKGDIAEGYSVSREKKESFPLTVTSAQKNPTAFYLCASSMEGYNEQFFGPGTRLTVL.

This chain uses TRBV28 with TRBJ2-1, with D perhaps TRBD2 (5 bases). The V gene lost 7 bases and the J gene lost 10 bases, with 23 bases spanning the gap. Germline CDR1 and CDR2: MDHEN and SYDVKM. This CDR3 is built from 15 residues. The CDR3 DNA is TGTGCCAGCACCTGGAGTGGGAGAGCCGAATCAGAGCAGTTCTTC. Translating it yields CASTWSGRAESEQFF.

V and J are TRBV2 and TRBJ2-1; TRBD1 matches 9 bases. The CDR3 covers 14 residues. V dropped 8 bases and J dropped 5; count of bases not matched to a gene: 7. Germline loops: CDR1 SNHLY, CDR2 FYNNEI. CDR3 sequence (DNA): TGTGCCAGCGATATAACAGGGGGCCACAATGAGCAGTTCTTC. This codes for CASDITGGHNEQFF.

CDR3 sequence (DNA): TGTGCCACCAGTGACCCAGGGACTAATCAAGAGACCCAGTACTTC. It translates to CATSDPGTNQETQYF. This chain connects TRBV24-1 to TRBJ2-5; 7 positions agree with TRBD2. This CDR3 region has 15 residues. The germline V gene encodes CDR1 KGHDR and CDR2 SFDVKD. V lost 4 bases, J lost 2 bases, and 6 bases stayed unmatched.

The chain links TRBV6-6 to TRBJ2-2; 8 bases align to TRBD2. Germline V gene data show CDR1 as MNHNY and CDR2 as SVGAGI (reference sequence). The CDR3 has 16 amino acids. The ends lost 2 bases at V and 6 bases at J; junction bases unmatched: 8. Here the CDR3 reads CASSYQGLVGAGELFF. DNA of the CDR3: TGTGCCAGCAGTTACCAGGGACTAGTAGGGGCCGGGGAGCTGTTTTTT.

This chain links TRBV19 with TRBJ2-3; no reliable D call. The V end was cut by 1 base, the J end by 0 bases, with 8 bases between. The CDR3 runs to 15 residues. Germline CDR1 and CDR2: LNHDA and SQIVND (reference sequence). CDR3 region: CASSIGPGSTDTQYF. CDR3 nucleotides: TGTGCCAGTAGTATAGGTCCGGGTAGCACAGATACGCAGTATTTT.

Written as DNA, the CDR3 is TGTGCCAGTAGTATTGCAGGGGGCCAAGAGACCCAGTACTTC. Its protein product is CASSIAGGQETQYF. The chain couples TRBV19 to TRBJ2-5; 7 positions agree with TRBD1. After removal of 3 bases from V and 1 base from J, the junction contained 2 bases not matched to a gene. The CDR3 is 14 amino acids. CDR1 LNHDA and CDR2 SQIVND come from the germline V gene (reference sequence).

A single count supports this clone. The V gene is TRBV2, the J gene TRBJ1-1, with D hard to call. V was cut by 6 bases and J by 3 bases, with 8 bases left in between. The V gene's germline CDR1 is SNHLY and CDR2 FYNNEI. The CDR3 runs to 12 residues. The CDR3 sequence: CASSLRYTEAFF. The DNA of the CDR3 is TGTGCCAGCAGCCTCCGTTACACTGAAGCTTTCTTT.

The gene calls are TRBV19 and TRBJ2-3; TRBD1 matches at 9 bases. Germline values: CDR1 LNHDA, CDR2 SQIVND (reference sequence). V lost 7 bases and J lost 4; bases outside the gene matches: 9. This CDR3 has 15 residues. CDR3 in amino acids: CASNPGTGKADTQYF. CDR3 bases: TGTGCCAGTAACCCCGGGACAGGGAAGGCAGATACGCAGTATTTT.

Here the CDR3 DNA reads TGTGCCAGTAGTATTGATCCCCCTCGGACAGTTGCAACTAATGAAAAACTGTTTTTT. Its translation: CASSIDPPRTVATNEKLFF. The genes are TRBV19 and TRBJ1-4; D is perhaps TRBD1 (6 bases). Germline V lookup: CDR1 LNHDA, CDR2 SQIVND (reference sequence). The CDR3 consists of 19 residues. V shed 3 bases and J shed 0 bases, with 20 bases lying between them.

V usage is TRBV5-4 and J usage is TRBJ2-2; weak D call: TRBD1 (6 bases). With 3 bases removed from V and 6 bases from J, the gap between germline ends came to 15 bases. The CDR3 runs 15 residues. Germline CDR1 is SGHNT and CDR2 is YYREEE (reference sequence). The CDR3 here is CASSWLSGVSGELFF. DNA for the CDR3: TGTGCCAGCAGCTGGCTATCAGGGGTTTCCGGGGAGCTGTTTTTT.

The rearrangement links TRBV4-3 to TRBJ1-2, with D possibly TRBD1 on 6 matching bases. This CDR3 has 16 amino acids. V was shortened by 0 bases and J by 4 bases, with 15 bases between the two germline ends. The germline gives CDR1 LGHNA, CDR2 YSLEER. The DNA for the CDR3 is TGCGCCAGCAGCCAAGATGAGGGGGACGTGGGCTATGGCTACACCTTC. The encoded protein is CASSQDEGDVGYGYTF.

The V gene is TRBV30, the J gene TRBJ1-1, with TRBD1 as a possible D gene (5 bases). The CDR3 has 13 amino acids. CDR1 is GTSNPN, CDR2 SVGIG, per germline (reference sequence). The ends were cut back, 2 bases at V and 6 bases at J, with 13 bases in the middle. The CDR3 here is CAWSIRVLAEAFF. DNA of the CDR3: TGTGCCTGGAGTATCAGGGTGTTGGCTGAAGCTTTCTTT.

The chain combines TRBV27 with TRBJ1-2; 7 bases are a match to TRBD1. The CDR3 consists of 15 residues. V shed 1 base, J shed 2 bases, and the junction held 4 bases outside the gene matches. The germline gives CDR1 MNHEY, CDR2 SMNVEV (reference sequence). CDR3 coding DNA: TGTGCCAGCAGTTTATGGGGCAGGGGGAACTATGGCTACACCTTC. This codes for CASSLWGRGNYGYTF.

This sequence joins TRBV5-1 and TRBJ2-1; D not certain. V shed 0 bases and J shed 8 bases, with 18 bases lying between them. CDR1 and CDR2 (germline): SGHRS, YFSETQ. The CDR3 totals 16 residues. This chain's CDR3 is CASSLGAAASVDEQFF. The CDR3 nucleotides are TGCGCCAGCAGCTTGGGGGCAGCTGCATCAGTTGATGAGCAGTTCTTC. Full variable domain (remainder filled in from reference TRBV5-1 and TRBJ2-1): KAGVTQTPRYLIKTRGQQVTLSCSPISGHRSVSWYQQTPGQGLQFLFEYFSETQRNKGNFPGRFSGRQFSNSRSEMNVSTLELGDSALYLCASSLGAAASVDEQFFGPGTRLTVL.

The rearrangement links TRBV4-2 to TRBJ2-2; D is perhaps TRBD2 (5 bases). Germline assignment: CDR1 LGHNA and CDR2 YNFKEQ. CDR3 length: 15 amino acids. V dropped 2 bases and J dropped 1 base, with 8 bases sitting between them. CDR3 sequence (DNA): TGTGCCAGCAGCCAAAACGGGAAGAACACCGGGGAGCTGTTTTTT. Protein: CASSQNGKNTGELFF.

This clone was seen once. This chain connects TRBV5-1 to TRBJ2-3; TRBD2 matches 7 bases. Germline V CDR1 and CDR2: SGHRS, YFSETQ. Losses at the gene ends were 4 bases for V and 6 bases for J; bases not matched to a gene: 8. The CDR3 has 14 residues. In DNA, the CDR3 is TGCGCCAGCAGCGGGGCTAGCGGAGCGGATACGCAGTATTTT. This encodes CASSGASGADTQYF.

The rearrangement uses TRBV7-2 and TRBJ2-3; no clear D gene. Trimming removed 1 base from V and 4 bases from J, with 9 bases in between. The CDR3 spans 14 residues. Germline lookup yields CDR1 SGHTA and CDR2 FQGNSA. Here the CDR3 reads CASSLGTGADTQYF. In DNA, the CDR3 is TGTGCCAGCAGCTTAGGTACGGGTGCAGATACGCAGTATTTT.

The chain carries TRBV29-1 and TRBJ1-2; D is undetermined. Trimming removed 3 bases at V and 4 bases at J, with 9 bases between. Germline V gene sequence: CDR1 SQVTM, CDR2 ANQGSEA. This CDR3 comprises 12 residues. CDR3 loop: CSVDRSIYGYTF. The DNA for the CDR3 is TGCAGCGTTGATAGATCGATCTATGGCTACACCTTC.